What follows describes a single T cell receptor (beta chain). Its specificity is unknown. The sample originates from a study of shared clonotypes between healthy human individuals. Germline CDR1 is SEHNR and CDR2 is FQNEAQ (reference sequence). This CDR3 region has 16 residues. V was clipped by 5 bases and J by 14 bases, with 25 bases between them. Points from the study as a whole: Tissue TCR repertoires likely differ from these blood-only repertoires.

CD45RA-negative memory and CD45RA+ naive subsets were split from the CD4+ cells. The assay was immunoSEQ multiplex PCR, and TCRdb's table has in-frame clones only and misses some. The data show 950,000 to 1,300,000 clones, about 75% seen once. The material sequenced was memory CD4+ T cells sorted from blood. Described subset: CD45RA-negative fraction. V is TRBV7-9 and J is TRBJ1-6; perhaps TRBD1 as D (5 bases). The clonotype originates from a man younger than 35 in good health. CDR3 loop: CASSNFRAGLSQALHF. The CDR3 nucleotides are TGTGCCAGCAGCAATTTTCGGGCAGGGCTGTCACAAGCCCTCCACTTT. The full variable domain, with the rest looked up from reference TRBV7-9 and TRBJ1-6, is DTGVSQNPRHKITKRGQNVTFRCDPISEHNRLYWYRQTLGQGPEFLTYFQNEAQLEKSRLLSDRFSAERPKGSFSTLEIQRTEQGDSAMYLCASSNFRAGLSQALHFGNGTRLTVT.